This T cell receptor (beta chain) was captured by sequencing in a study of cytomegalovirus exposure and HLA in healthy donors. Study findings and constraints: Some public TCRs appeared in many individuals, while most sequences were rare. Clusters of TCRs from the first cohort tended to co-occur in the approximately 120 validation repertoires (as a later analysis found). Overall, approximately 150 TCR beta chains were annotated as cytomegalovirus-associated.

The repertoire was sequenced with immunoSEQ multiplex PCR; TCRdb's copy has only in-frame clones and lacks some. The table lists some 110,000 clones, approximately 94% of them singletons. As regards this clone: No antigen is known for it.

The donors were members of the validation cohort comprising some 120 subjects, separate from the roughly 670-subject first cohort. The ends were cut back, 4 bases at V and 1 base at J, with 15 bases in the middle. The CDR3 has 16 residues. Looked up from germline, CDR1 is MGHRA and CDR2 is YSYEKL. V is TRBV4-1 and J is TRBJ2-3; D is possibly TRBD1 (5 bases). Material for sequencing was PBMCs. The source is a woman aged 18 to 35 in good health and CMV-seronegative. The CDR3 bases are TGCGCCAGCAGCCCCATGGGGCCCGCAGGCACAGATACGCAGTATTTT. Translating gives CASSPMGPAGTDTQYF.